This T cell receptor (beta chain) was recovered during a study of blood T cells in healthy people across ages. The V and J ends lost 1 base and 1 base respectively, with 7 bases between them. CDR3 size: 14 residues. CDR1 and CDR2 (germline): LGHNT, FRNRAP. Findings and limits, study-wide: A roughly linear fall in TCR beta diversity per million T cells was seen with increasing age. The lack of PBMC sorting stopped any conclusive naive versus antigen-experienced comparison.

A second PCR, run for about 6 to 11 cycles, used a sample-barcoded 5' primer plus a J-beta primer mix. TCRdb re-called the 5' RACE reads with MiXCR, one entry per CDR3 protein. The data hold over a million distinct CDR3 sequences, with 35% to 45% observed a single time. A remark on this clonotype: Its antigen is currently unknown.

Isolation of PBMCs gave at least 6 million cells per sample. The J gene is TRBJ2-5, the V gene TRBV12-5; D unresolved. Sequencing input: blood. The receptor comes from a woman aged 18-29 years in good health. CDR3 protein: CASGLGLSQETQYF. In nucleotides, the CDR3 is TGTGCTAGTGGTTTGGGGCTTTCCCAAGAGACCCAGTACTTC.